The 5 T cell receptor beta chains given below trace back to one sample, sequenced in a study of blood T cells in healthy people across ages. The use of a sample-barcoded 5' primer and a J-beta primer mix characterized a second PCR of roughly 7 to 12 cycles. TCRdb re-called the 5' RACE reads with MiXCR, one entry per CDR3 protein. The sample shows 1,500,000 or so distinct CDR3 sequences, approximately 42% of them seen only once. Material for sequencing was blood. The receptors shown here come from a woman younger than 30 in good health.

This clonotype has only a few counts. The J gene is TRBJ1-2, the V gene TRBV25-1, with 9 bases that match TRBD1. Per germline, CDR1 MGHDK and CDR2 SYGVNS. With V trimmed by 3 bases and J by 4 bases, 6 bases remained unmatched. The CDR3 is made up of 15 amino acids. The CDR3 protein is CASSDWTGVAYGYTF. DNA of the CDR3: TGTGCCAGCAGTGATTGGACAGGGGTGGCCTATGGCTACACCTTC.

V usage is TRBV5-1 and J usage is TRBJ2-4; D is unresolved. Germline values: CDR1 SGHRS, CDR2 YFSETQ. The CDR3 extends over 15 amino acids. V gave up 0 bases and J gave up 0 bases, with 7 bases separating them. The CDR3 region has the DNA TGCGCCAGCAGCTTGGACCGTCCAGCCAAAAACATTCAGTACTTC. Protein sequence: CASSLDRPAKNIQYF. The full variable domain, in which reference TRBV5-1 and TRBJ2-4 provide the parts outside the CDR3, is KAGVTQTPRYLIKTRGQQVTLSCSPISGHRSVSWYQQTPGQGLQFLFEYFSETQRNKGNFPGRFSGRQFSNSRSEMNVSTLELGDSALYLCASSLDRPAKNIQYFGAGTRLSVL.

The chain has TRBV7-2 and TRBJ2-7; D is possibly TRBD1 or TRBD2 (6 bases each). The CDR3 loop spans 15 amino acids. Germline V CDR1 and CDR2: SGHTA, FQGNSA. Trimming stripped 5 bases from V and 3 bases from J, with 17 bases between. CDR3 loop: CASSMTSGGLYEQYF. The CDR3 DNA follows: TGTGCCAGCAGCATGACTAGTGGGGGCCTCTACGAGCAGTACTTC.

DNA for the CDR3: TGTGCCAGCACTTTGGGTCTGAGAGAGACCCAGTACTTC. This translates into CASTLGLRETQYF. The chain has TRBV7-2 and TRBJ2-5; D ambiguous. In germline, CDR1 is SGHTA, CDR2 FQGNSA. V was cut by 7 bases and J by 4 bases, with 13 bases left in between. The CDR3 is 13 amino acids.

CDR3 sequence: CASSVDVGVQFF. CDR3 DNA sequence: TGTGCCAGCAGCGTAGATGTGGGAGTGCAGTTCTTC. This chain connects TRBV9 to TRBJ2-1; TRBD2 is a possible D gene (5 bases). The germline V gene encodes CDR1 SGDLS and CDR2 YYNGEE. There are 12 residues in the CDR3. The germline V and J ends were trimmed by 0 bases and 12 bases, with 10 bases remaining between them.